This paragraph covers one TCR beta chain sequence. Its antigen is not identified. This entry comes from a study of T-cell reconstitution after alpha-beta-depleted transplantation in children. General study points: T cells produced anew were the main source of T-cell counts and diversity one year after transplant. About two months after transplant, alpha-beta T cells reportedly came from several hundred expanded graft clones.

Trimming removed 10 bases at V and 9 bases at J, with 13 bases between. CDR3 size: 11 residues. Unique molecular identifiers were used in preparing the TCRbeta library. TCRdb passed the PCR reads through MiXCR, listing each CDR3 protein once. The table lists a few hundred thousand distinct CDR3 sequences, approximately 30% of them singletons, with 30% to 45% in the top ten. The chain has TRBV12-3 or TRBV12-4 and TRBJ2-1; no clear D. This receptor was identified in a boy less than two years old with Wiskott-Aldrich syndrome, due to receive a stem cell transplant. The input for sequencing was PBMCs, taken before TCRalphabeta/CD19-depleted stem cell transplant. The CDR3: CATQSLSEQFF. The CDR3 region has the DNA TGTGCCACACAATCTTTGAGTGAGCAGTTCTTC.